This is a list of T cell receptor beta chains from one sample in a study of identical twins. TCRdb itself ran the 5' RACE reads through MiXCR, one entry per CDR3 protein. This sample carries some 630,000 distinct CDR3 sequences, about 7.1% of them seen once, and the ten largest clones take 1.5% to 2%. These data were likewise used in another study, on yellow fever vaccine responses in identical twins.

Input material: PBMCs. The receptor source for this set is a woman aged 18 to 35 in good health. Each CDR3 is given with its conserved first and last residue. Fields, in order: V gene, clone size, J gene, D gene, CDR3 protein, CDR3 DNA. D genes are given only for firm matches. Clone sizes are given selectively: once, few, many, or a class where the clone is expanded.

TRBV12-3/TRBV12-4	many	TRBJ2-5	-	CASNDAGNQETQYF	TGTGCCAGCAATGACGCCGGGAACCAAGAGACCCAGTACTTC
TRBV5-4	many	TRBJ2-2	TRBD2	CASSLDGGGTGELFF	TGTGCCAGCAGCTTGGACGGCGGGGGTACCGGGGAGCTGTTTTTT
TRBV10-2	-	TRBJ2-7	TRBD1	CATRTGAYEQYF	TGCGCCACCCGGACAGGGGCCTACGAGCAGTACTTC
TRBV5-1	many	TRBJ2-3	-	CASSPKSAAGEADTQYF	TGCGCCAGCAGCCCGAAGTCGGCAGCCGGGGAGGCAGATACGCAGTATTTT
TRBV21-1	-	TRBJ2-5	-	CASWEGEDQTQYF	TGTGCCAGCTGGGAAGGGGAGGACCAGACCCAGTACTTC
TRBV3-1	many	TRBJ1-2	-	CASSQDPSYGYTF	TGTGCCAGCAGCCAAGATCCTTCCTATGGCTACACCTTC
TRBV3-1	many	TRBJ2-1	-	CASSQEFPGAYYNEQFF	TGTGCCAGCAGCCAAGAGTTCCCGGGAGCATATTACAATGAGCAGTTCTTC
TRBV11-2	-	TRBJ2-7	-	CASSPGVSAASYEQYF	TGTGCCAGCAGCCCTGGGGTCTCGGCTGCCTCCTACGAGCAGTACTTC
TRBV2	many	TRBJ1-5	-	CASSEGQISNQPQHF	TGTGCCAGCAGTGAAGGTCAAATTAGCAATCAGCCCCAGCATTTT
TRBV4-2	many	TRBJ1-1	TRBD1	CASSQDGLSGGLNTEAFF	TGTGCCAGCAGCCAAGATGGCCTTTCAGGGGGATTGAACACTGAAGCTTTCTTT
TRBV7-9	many	TRBJ1-2	TRBD1	CASSSGQGRYGYTF	TGTGCCAGCAGCAGTGGACAGGGTAGATATGGCTACACCTTC
TRBV11-2	-	TRBJ1-2	-	CASSLAYTGSVPTF	TGTGCCAGCAGCTTAGCCTACACGGGGTCTGTCCCCACCTTC
TRBV12-3/TRBV12-4	-	TRBJ2-6	TRBD1	CASSLDRLSGANVLTF	TGTGCCAGCAGTTTGGACAGGCTGTCTGGGGCCAACGTCCTGACTTTC
TRBV6-6	-	TRBJ2-7	TRBD1	CASTPDRVYEQYF	TGTGCCAGCACTCCGGACAGGGTGTACGAGCAGTACTTC
TRBV29-1	many	TRBJ1-1	-	CSVQIGQTLGTEAFF	TGCAGCGTCCAAATCGGACAGACGTTGGGCACTGAAGCTTTCTTT
TRBV21-1	few	TRBJ2-2	-	CASSSWGAGGMTGELFF	TGTGCCAGCAGCTCCTGGGGGGCGGGAGGAATGACCGGGGAGCTGTTTTTT
TRBV28	many	TRBJ2-1	TRBD2	CASSFIGLAGQIKEQFF	TGTGCCAGCAGTTTTATCGGACTAGCGGGGCAAATTAAAGAGCAGTTCTTC